This record concerns one TCR beta chain sequence. Its antigen is not known. The sample is drawn from a study of OX40 agonist ivuxolimab in advanced cancers. Study-level points and caveats: In a subset of nonresponders, normalized T-cell clonal expansion was also low. At 0.1 to 3.0 mg/kg, CD4+ and CD8+ blood T cells expanded clonally by week 6.

The CDR3 extends over 14 amino acids. The germline V gene has CDR1 SGHRS and CDR2 YFSETQ. Collection of blood occurred at baseline, at cycle 4 day 1, and at cycle 7 day 1. Some clones are missing from TCRdb's copy, which holds only in-frame ones; the method was immunoSEQ multiplex PCR. This table has over 70,000 clones, roughly 85% appearing once. The chain is built from TRBV5-1 and TRBJ2-5; TRBD1 agrees at 8 bases. The J call may be incorrect, as the DNA end agrees better with TRBJ2-7. Sample: CD4+ or CD8+ T cells sorted from blood, taken in a trial of the OX40 agonist ivuxolimab. The source is an adult with an advanced solid tumor such as melanoma, head and neck, liver or kidney cancer. CDR3 sequence (DNA): TGCGCCAGCAGCTTGCGTCAGGGGGCTGACGAGCAGTACTTC. Its translation: CASSLRQGADEQYF.